This TCR beta chain was recorded in a study of PD-1 blockade in classical Hodgkin lymphoma. This clone appeared a few times. The antigen is unknown. V lost 0 bases, J lost 4 bases, and 9 bases lay in between. The CDR3 runs 14 residues. Per the germline V gene, CDR1 is GTSNPN and CDR2 is SVGIG (reference sequence). Sequencing used immunoSEQ multiplex PCR; TCRdb keeps in-frame clones, though not all of them. The sample includes some 31,000 clones, 71% of them seen just once. Every patient relapsed after autologous stem cell transplantation, and brentuximab vedotin exposure varied. Notes on the study in general: Researchers reported that CD4+ TCR diversity, though not CD8+, rose significantly by C4D1.

The sample in question was peripheral blood mononuclear cells (PBMCs), obtained before the second cycle of nivolumab. The receptor was isolated from a human donor with classical Hodgkin lymphoma. V is TRBV30 and J is TRBJ2-2; unclear D gene. The CDR3 DNA reads as TGTGCCTGGAGTGTAATCTGGGGCACCGGGGAGCTGTTTTTT. Its protein is CAWSVIWGTGELFF.